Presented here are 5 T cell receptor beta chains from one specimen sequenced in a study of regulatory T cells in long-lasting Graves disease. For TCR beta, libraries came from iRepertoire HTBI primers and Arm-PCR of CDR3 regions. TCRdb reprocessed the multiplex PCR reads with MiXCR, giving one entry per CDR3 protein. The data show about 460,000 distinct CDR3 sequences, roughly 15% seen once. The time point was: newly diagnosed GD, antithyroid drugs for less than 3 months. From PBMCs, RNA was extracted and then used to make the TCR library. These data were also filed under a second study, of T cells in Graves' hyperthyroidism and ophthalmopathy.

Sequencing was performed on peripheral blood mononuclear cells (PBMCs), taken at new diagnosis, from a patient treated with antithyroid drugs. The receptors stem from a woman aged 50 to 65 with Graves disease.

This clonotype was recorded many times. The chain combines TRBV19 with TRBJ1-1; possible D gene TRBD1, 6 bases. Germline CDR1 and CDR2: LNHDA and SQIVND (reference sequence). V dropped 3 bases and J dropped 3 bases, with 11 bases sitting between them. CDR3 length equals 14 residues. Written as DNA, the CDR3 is TGTGCCAGTAGTATGAGGGGGATGGACACTGAAGCTTTCTTT. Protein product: CASSMRGMDTEAFF.

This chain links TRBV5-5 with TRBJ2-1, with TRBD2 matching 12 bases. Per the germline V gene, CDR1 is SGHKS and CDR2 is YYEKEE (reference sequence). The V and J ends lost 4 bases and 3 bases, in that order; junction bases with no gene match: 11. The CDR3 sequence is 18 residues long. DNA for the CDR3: TGTGCCAGCAGCGGAGGACTAGCGGGGAGGAGTGTCTACAATGAGCAGTTCTTC. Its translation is CASSGGLAGRSVYNEQFF.

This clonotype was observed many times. The CDR3: CASSDGQREQFF. CDR3 bases: TGTGCCAGCAGTGACGGTCAGCGTGAGCAGTTCTTC. The chain recombines TRBV2 with TRBJ2-1; D remains unclear. CDR1 SNHLY and CDR2 FYNNEI come from the germline V gene. V was shortened by 3 bases and J by 9 bases, with 9 bases between the two germline ends. The CDR3 extends over 12 amino acids.

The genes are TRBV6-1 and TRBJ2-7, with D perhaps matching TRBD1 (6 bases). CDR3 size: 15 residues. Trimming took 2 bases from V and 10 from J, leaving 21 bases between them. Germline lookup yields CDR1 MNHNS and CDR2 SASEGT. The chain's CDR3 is CASSELQGTADIQYF. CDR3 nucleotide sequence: TGTGCCAGCAGTGAACTCCAGGGGACGGCGGACATCCAGTACTTC.

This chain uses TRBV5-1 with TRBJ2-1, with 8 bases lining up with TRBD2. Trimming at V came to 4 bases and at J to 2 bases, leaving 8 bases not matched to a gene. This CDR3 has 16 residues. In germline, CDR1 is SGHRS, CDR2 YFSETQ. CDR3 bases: TGCGCCAGCAGCCCGGTCGAGCGGGAGCCCTACAATGAGCAGTTCTTC. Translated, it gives CASSPVEREPYNEQFF.